A selection of T cell receptor beta chains follows, all from one sample in a study of blood T cells in healthy people across ages. TCRdb fed the 5' RACE reads into MiXCR, producing one record per CDR3 protein. Of 550,000 to 750,000 distinct CDR3 sequences listed, under 25% are singletons. Sequenced: blood. The origin of the receptors is a man aged 70 or older in good health. Both conserved end residues are part of each CDR3. D genes are given only for firm matches. Clone size is given for some rows only: seen once, a few or many times, or a class if the clone is expanded.

V gene: TRBV12-3/TRBV12-4
D gene: -
J gene: TRBJ2-3
clone size: -
CDR3 DNA: TGTGCCAGCAGTCCAACAGTGGGCACAGATACGCAGTATTTT
CDR3 protein: CASSPTVGTDTQYF

V gene: TRBV20-1
D gene: TRBD1
J gene: TRBJ2-7
clone size: -
CDR3 DNA: TGCAGTGCTAGAGCGACAGGGGGTATCAACGAGCAGTACTTC
CDR3 protein: CSARATGGINEQYF

V gene: TRBV7-2
D gene: -
J gene: TRBJ1-2
clone size: -
CDR3 DNA: TGTGCCAGCAGCCCTACTCCGGCCTTCCAGGGCTACACCTTC
CDR3 protein: CASSPTPAFQGYTF

V gene: TRBV25-1
D gene: TRBD1
J gene: TRBJ1-2
clone size: -
CDR3 DNA: TGTGCCAGCAGTGAAGGGACAGGGGGCGCTGGCTACACCTTC
CDR3 protein: CASSEGTGGAGYTF

V gene: TRBV14
D gene: -
J gene: TRBJ2-1
clone size: few
CDR3 DNA: TGTGCCAGCAGCCCTCTGGAGGGCCCCAATGAGCAGTTCTTC
CDR3 protein: CASSPLEGPNEQFF

V gene: TRBV5-1
D gene: TRBD1
J gene: TRBJ2-1
clone size: few
CDR3 DNA: TGCGCCAGCAGCTTTAGTACAGGGGGCTACAATGAGCAGTTCTTC
CDR3 protein: CASSFSTGGYNEQFF

V gene: TRBV7-2
D gene: TRBD1
J gene: TRBJ1-2
clone size: -
CDR3 DNA: TGTGCCAGCAGCTTCCGGGACAGGAACTATGGCTACACCTTC
CDR3 protein: CASSFRDRNYGYTF

V gene: TRBV4-1
D gene: -
J gene: TRBJ2-1
clone size: few
CDR3 DNA: TGCGCCAGCAGCCAAGATTCGAGGAGAATCTCCTACAATGAGCAGTTCTTC
CDR3 protein: CASSQDSRRISYNEQFF

V gene: TRBV12-3/TRBV12-4
D gene: -
J gene: TRBJ2-5
clone size: few
CDR3 DNA: TGTGCCAGCAGTCATAGGCTGGGAGGACCACAAGAGACCCAGTACTTC
CDR3 protein: CASSHRLGGPQETQYF

V gene: TRBV15
D gene: -
J gene: TRBJ1-2
clone size: -
CDR3 DNA: TGTGCCACCAGCGGCCTGCTTCGGCGATCCTATGGCTACACCTTC
CDR3 protein: CATSGLLRRSYGYTF

V gene: TRBV20-1
D gene: TRBD1
J gene: TRBJ2-5
clone size: few
CDR3 DNA: TGCAGTGCTAGGAGGACAGGGGGAGGTGAGACCCAGTACTTC
CDR3 protein: CSARRTGGGETQYF

V gene: TRBV29-1
D gene: TRBD1
J gene: TRBJ2-2
clone size: -
CDR3 DNA: TGCAGCGCAGGGACAGGGTATGGCGGGGAGCTGTTTTTT
CDR3 protein: CSAGTGYGGELFF

V gene: TRBV5-1
D gene: -
J gene: TRBJ2-2
clone size: -
CDR3 DNA: TGCGCCAGCAGCTTGGCCCGGGACTCCCTGGGGGAGCTGTTTTTT
CDR3 protein: CASSLARDSLGELFF

V gene: TRBV29-1
D gene: -
J gene: TRBJ2-1
clone size: -
CDR3 DNA: TGCAGCGTCGAACAGGAAAGCTCCTACAATGAGCAGTTCTTC
CDR3 protein: CSVEQESSYNEQFF

V gene: TRBV20-1
D gene: TRBD2
J gene: TRBJ2-5
clone size: -
CDR3 DNA: TGCAGTGCCAATGGACTAGCGGGTGGTGAGACCCAGTACTTC
CDR3 protein: CSANGLAGGETQYF

V gene: TRBV20-1
D gene: TRBD2
J gene: TRBJ2-1
clone size: few
CDR3 DNA: TGCGGTGCTAGAGATTCGGGGGGGACGGAGCTGTTCTTC
CDR3 protein: CGARDSGGTELFF

V gene: TRBV7-2
D gene: -
J gene: TRBJ1-1
clone size: -
CDR3 DNA: TGTGCCAGCAGCTTAGTGGCAGAAGTTGAAGCTTTCTTT
CDR3 protein: CASSLVAEVEAFF

V gene: TRBV15
D gene: TRBD1
J gene: TRBJ1-5
clone size: few
CDR3 DNA: TGTGCCACCACTACGGACAGGGGGCTTCATCAGCCCCAGCATTTT
CDR3 protein: CATTTDRGLHQPQHF

V gene: TRBV7-2
D gene: -
J gene: TRBJ2-7
clone size: few
CDR3 DNA: TGTGCCAGCAGCTTAGTGACAGGACCCCGAAACGAGCAGTACTTC
CDR3 protein: CASSLVTGPRNEQYF

V gene: TRBV7-9
D gene: -
J gene: TRBJ2-3
clone size: few
CDR3 DNA: TGTGCCAGCAGCTTAGGCAAGGCCGCAGATACGCAGTATTTT
CDR3 protein: CASSLGKAADTQYF

V gene: TRBV7-2
D gene: -
J gene: TRBJ1-1
clone size: few
CDR3 DNA: TGTGCCAGCAGCTTAGGGTGGGGATCCCAGAGGTCCACTGAAGCTTTCTTT
CDR3 protein: CASSLGWGSQRSTEAFF

V gene: TRBV29-1
D gene: TRBD1
J gene: TRBJ1-2
clone size: few
CDR3 DNA: TGCAGCGTTGATTTCTACAGGGGAGGGGGCTACACCTTC
CDR3 protein: CSVDFYRGGGYTF

V gene: TRBV11-2
D gene: TRBD2
J gene: TRBJ2-7
clone size: few
CDR3 DNA: TGTGCCAGCAGCTTAGAGCCTAGCGGGAGGGCCCATCAGTACTTC
CDR3 protein: CASSLEPSGRAHQYF

V gene: TRBV5-1
D gene: TRBD1
J gene: TRBJ2-7
clone size: few
CDR3 DNA: TGCGCCAGCAGCACCGGACAGGGAGGAGGAGGCTACGAGCAGTACTTC
CDR3 protein: CASSTGQGGGGYEQYF

V gene: TRBV5-1
D gene: -
J gene: TRBJ2-3
clone size: few
CDR3 DNA: TGCGCCAGCAGCTTGGGACACCATCCTAGCACAGATACGCAGTATTTT
CDR3 protein: CASSLGHHPSTDTQYF

V gene: TRBV7-9
D gene: -
J gene: TRBJ2-2
clone size: few
CDR3 DNA: TGTGCCAGCAGCTTGTTGGGACCCGAGAACACCGGGGAGCTGTTTTTT
CDR3 protein: CASSLLGPENTGELFF

V gene: TRBV6-5
D gene: -
J gene: TRBJ2-1
clone size: -
CDR3 DNA: TGTGCCAGCAGTAGGGGGAGGGAAAGCAATGAGCAGTTCTTC
CDR3 protein: CASSRGRESNEQFF

V gene: TRBV2
D gene: -
J gene: TRBJ2-5
clone size: -
CDR3 DNA: TGTGCCAGCAGTGGGATGGCCCCAGGAGAGACCCAGTACTTC
CDR3 protein: CASSGMAPGETQYF

V gene: TRBV4-1
D gene: -
J gene: TRBJ2-4
clone size: -
CDR3 DNA: TGCGCCAGCAGCCAAGATCAAATGCAGGGGCCGAGAAACATTCGGTACTTC
CDR3 protein: CASSQDQMQGPRNIRYF

V gene: TRBV28
D gene: -
J gene: TRBJ1-6
clone size: -
CDR3 DNA: TGTGCCAGCAGCCGGATAAATTCACCCCTCCACTTT
CDR3 protein: CASSRINSPLHF

V gene: TRBV6-5
D gene: TRBD2
J gene: TRBJ2-4
clone size: -
CDR3 DNA: TGTGCCAGCAGTTCCAGCGGGGCAGCCAAAAACATTCAGTACTTC
CDR3 protein: CASSSSGAAKNIQYF

V gene: TRBV20-1
D gene: -
J gene: TRBJ2-1
clone size: -
CDR3 DNA: TGCAGTGCTAGATTCGGGCCGTCGTCCTACAATGAGCAGTTCTTC
CDR3 protein: CSARFGPSSYNEQFF

V gene: TRBV28
D gene: TRBD2
J gene: TRBJ2-5
clone size: -
CDR3 DNA: TGTGCCATCAGACGCGACAGCGGGACTGGGGAGACCCAGTACTTC
CDR3 protein: CAIRRDSGTGETQYF

V gene: TRBV5-4
D gene: TRBD2
J gene: TRBJ2-7
clone size: -
CDR3 DNA: TGTGCCAGCAGCCCTGAGACTAGCGGGAAGTACGAGCAGTACTTC
CDR3 protein: CASSPETSGKYEQYF

V gene: TRBV6-6
D gene: -
J gene: TRBJ1-5
clone size: few
CDR3 DNA: TGTGCCAGCAACTTTCGGGGAGGGGTCAATCAGCCCCAGCATTTT
CDR3 protein: CASNFRGGVNQPQHF

V gene: TRBV2
D gene: TRBD1
J gene: TRBJ1-6
clone size: -
CDR3 DNA: TGTGCCGTCCGGGACAGGCTAGATTCACCCCTCCACTTT
CDR3 protein: CAVRDRLDSPLHF

V gene: TRBV28
D gene: -
J gene: TRBJ1-2
clone size: few
CDR3 DNA: TGTGCCAGCAGTTTCGGAGGGGCCTATGGCTACACCTTC
CDR3 protein: CASSFGGAYGYTF

V gene: TRBV6-5
D gene: -
J gene: TRBJ2-1
clone size: few
CDR3 DNA: TGTGCCAGCAGGGACTGGTTCTATGAGCAGTTCTTC
CDR3 protein: CASRDWFYEQFF

V gene: TRBV9
D gene: -
J gene: TRBJ1-6
clone size: -
CDR3 DNA: TGTGCCAGCAGCGTAAAGGACAGTAATTCACCCCTCCACTTT
CDR3 protein: CASSVKDSNSPLHF

V gene: TRBV18
D gene: TRBD1
J gene: TRBJ2-5
clone size: -
CDR3 DNA: TGTGCCAGCTCACCATCCGACAGGGGCCCCCAGTACTTC
CDR3 protein: CASSPSDRGPQYF

V gene: TRBV28
D gene: TRBD2
J gene: TRBJ2-1
clone size: -
CDR3 DNA: TGTGCCAGCAGTCTCCCGGAACTAGCGAGTCAGTTCTTC
CDR3 protein: CASSLPELASQFF

V gene: TRBV9
D gene: TRBD2
J gene: TRBJ2-1
clone size: few
CDR3 DNA: TGTGCCAGCAGCGTAGGATCTAGCGGGATCGTTTACAATGAGCAGTTCTTC
CDR3 protein: CASSVGSSGIVYNEQFF

V gene: TRBV12-3/TRBV12-4
D gene: -
J gene: TRBJ2-3
clone size: few
CDR3 DNA: TGTGCCAGCAGTCTGGGACGCCCGGAGGGTACGCAGTATTTT
CDR3 protein: CASSLGRPEGTQYF

V gene: TRBV20-1
D gene: TRBD1
J gene: TRBJ2-7
clone size: -
CDR3 DNA: TGCAGTGCTAGGCCCGGACAGGCCCTTACCTACGAGCAGTACTTC
CDR3 protein: CSARPGQALTYEQYF

V gene: TRBV21-1
D gene: -
J gene: TRBJ2-5
clone size: few
CDR3 DNA: TGTGCCAGCAGCAAAGCAGGTAGCGGGAGGCCCAAGACCCAGTACTTC
CDR3 protein: CASSKAGSGRPKTQYF

V gene: TRBV20-1
D gene: TRBD1
J gene: TRBJ2-3
clone size: -
CDR3 DNA: TGCAGTGCTACATCCGGGACAGGGACAGATACGCAGTATTTT
CDR3 protein: CSATSGTGTDTQYF

V gene: TRBV18
D gene: -
J gene: TRBJ2-5
clone size: few
CDR3 DNA: TGTGCCAGCTCTCGTTCGACAAGAGGCCAAGAGACCCAGTACTTC
CDR3 protein: CASSRSTRGQETQYF

V gene: TRBV10-1
D gene: TRBD2
J gene: TRBJ2-7
clone size: -
CDR3 DNA: TGCGCCAGCGCCAGAGCGGGATCCTACGAGCAGTACTTC
CDR3 protein: CASARAGSYEQYF

V gene: TRBV15
D gene: -
J gene: TRBJ2-5
clone size: many
CDR3 DNA: TGTGCCACCAGCAGACAGGGGATCCAAGAGACCCAGTACTTC
CDR3 protein: CATSRQGIQETQYF

V gene: TRBV6-2/TRBV6-3
D gene: -
J gene: TRBJ2-1
clone size: -
CDR3 DNA: TGTGCCAGCATCCAAGACGGTTACAATGAGCAGTTCTTC
CDR3 protein: CASIQDGYNEQFF

V gene: TRBV2
D gene: -
J gene: TRBJ2-7
clone size: -
CDR3 DNA: TGTGCCAGCAGCACTGGGACTTCGAGCTCCTACGAGCAGTACTTC
CDR3 protein: CASSTGTSSSYEQYF

V gene: TRBV12-3/TRBV12-4
D gene: TRBD1
J gene: TRBJ1-2
clone size: many
CDR3 DNA: TGTGCCAGCAGTCCAGCCGGGACAGGGCAATTTTATGGCTACACCTTC
CDR3 protein: CASSPAGTGQFYGYTF

V gene: TRBV5-1
D gene: TRBD2
J gene: TRBJ2-7
clone size: many
CDR3 DNA: TGCGCCAGCAGTTTAGCGGGAGAAGGATACGAGCAGTACTTC
CDR3 protein: CASSLAGEGYEQYF

V gene: TRBV18
D gene: -
J gene: TRBJ2-7
clone size: few
CDR3 DNA: TGTGCCAGCTCACCACAAGCTAGCGCTAGCTCCTACGAGCAGTACTTC
CDR3 protein: CASSPQASASSYEQYF

V gene: TRBV20-1
D gene: -
J gene: TRBJ1-2
clone size: -
CDR3 DNA: TGCAGTGCTAAAGGGGAATACACCTTC
CDR3 protein: CSAKGEYTF